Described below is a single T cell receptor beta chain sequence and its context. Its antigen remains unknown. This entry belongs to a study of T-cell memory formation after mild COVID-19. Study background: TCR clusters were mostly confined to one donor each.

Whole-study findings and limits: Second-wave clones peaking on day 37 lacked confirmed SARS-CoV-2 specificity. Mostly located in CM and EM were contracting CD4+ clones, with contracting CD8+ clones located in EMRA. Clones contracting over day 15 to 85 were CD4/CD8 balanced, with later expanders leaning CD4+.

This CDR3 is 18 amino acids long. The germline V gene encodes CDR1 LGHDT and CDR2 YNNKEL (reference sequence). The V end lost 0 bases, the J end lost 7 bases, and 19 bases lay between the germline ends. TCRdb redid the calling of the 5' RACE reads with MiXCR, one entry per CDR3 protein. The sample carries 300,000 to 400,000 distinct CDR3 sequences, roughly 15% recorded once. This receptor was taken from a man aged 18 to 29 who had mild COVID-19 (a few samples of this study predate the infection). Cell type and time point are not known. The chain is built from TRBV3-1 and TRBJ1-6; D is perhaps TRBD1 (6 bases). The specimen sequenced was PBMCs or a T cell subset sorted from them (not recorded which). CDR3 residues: CASSQDLGYGTKNSPLHF. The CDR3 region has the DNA TGTGCCAGCAGCCAAGATTTAGGCTATGGGACAAAAAATTCACCCCTCCACTTT.